This T cell receptor (beta chain) was recorded in a study of blood T cells in healthy people across ages (dated by TCRdb to about 2015). Regarding the study in general: In model experiments, roughly one uniquely barcoded TCR beta cDNA molecule per two T cells was captured by template switching. Age-related changes in TCR beta repertoire diversity were measured in the study by deep sequencing normalized with unique cDNA molecular identifiers. Four age groups were formed from the donors: young (average about 16 years), middle-aged (less than 40), aged (62) and long-lived (roughly 81). To avoid experimental bias, donors of different ages were distributed randomly across sequencing lanes. Two additional independent replicas of 1 million unique cDNA reads from the same blood draw were analyzed for two donors (one aged 18 to 30 and one aged 80 or older).

The roughly 37 donors, aged 6 to 90 years, were systemically healthy Caucasian individuals from Russia. Each donor gave ten milliliters of peripheral blood, drawn into EDTA-treated Vacutainer tubes. Ficoll-Paque density-gradient centrifugation was used to isolate PBMCs, with at least 7 million per sample. Trizol reagent was used to extract total RNA from PBMCs, with at least 6 micrograms per sample. Naive CD45RAhigh/CD27high T cell percentages were measured by flow cytometry on a PBMC aliquot from every donor. This clonotype was detected ten times or more. The antigen it binds to is not known. Base qualities are missing; no much larger clone stands one base away. Paper-wide results and their limitations: Compared with the aged group, the long-lived group had more naive CD4+ T cells, fewer expanded clones and increased TCR diversity, a pattern suggesting age selection. Bulk unsorted PBMC profiling prevented conclusive comparison of naive and antigen-experienced compartments. Observed TCR beta diversity correlated strongly with the percentage of naive T cells measured by flow cytometry. As age increased, observed TCR beta diversity per million T cells dropped in a roughly linear way, and a significant reduction was already evident by age about 40. Because the CMV infection status of the donors was unknown, age-related changes in expanded clonotypes may potentially have been confounded. Total diversity estimates from one million sequenced T cells were considered lower bounds and underestimates.

Libraries were built with 5' RACE. TCRdb records Illumina HiSeq 2500 as the sequencer. A second PCR of roughly 7 to 12 cycles was run with a J-beta primer mix and a sample-barcoded 5' primer. A unique molecular identifier was introduced onto each TCR beta cDNA molecule by a template-switch 5' adaptor carrying 12 random nucleotides. Each sample yielded at least 3 million CDR3-containing paired-end reads. First-strand cDNA was synthesized from all RNA with the Mint cDNA synthesis kit, primed by a TRBC-specific oligonucleotide. Following uracil-DNA glycosylase treatment, all cDNA underwent a first 18-cycle PCR with the universal primers M1SS and BC2_uni_R. Turning to the authors' computational methods: Each sample was normalized by randomly selecting 1 million high-quality reads, each carrying a distinct molecular identifier. Reads sharing molecular identifiers were discarded rather than binned into consensus sequences. CDR3 identification, clonotype clustering and error correction used MiTCR with a Q25 quality threshold and the strictest error-elimination algorithm. Lower-bound total TCR beta diversity was estimated with a nonparametric unseen species model using Euler transformation. The public sequencing data were trimmed at Q25 with fastp and processed into clonotypes with MiXCR by TCRdb, which kept only in-frame beta chains. A single entry per CDR3 protein holds the most common genes and DNA from its merged rows. It is TCRdb's table, rather than the study itself, that gives the V and J calls and clone size. The sample has 550,000 to 800,000 distinct CDR3 sequences on record, around 32% of them singletons. The ten largest clonotypes hold 15% to 19% of the sample.

V trim: 4 bases; J trim: 6 bases; unmatched bases: 13. Reading the germline V gene gives CDR1 ENHRY and CDR2 SYGVKD. From the cysteine through the phenylalanine, the CDR3 covers 17 amino acids. Just the 51-base CDR3 DNA is kept, in frame starting at base 1. Sequencing was performed on blood. This sequence uses TRBV10-3 and TRBJ2-3, with 10 middle bases fitting TRBD2. The clonotype comes from a woman older than 75 in good health. Donor details come from another sample of the same person, matched by shared clones. The nucleotide sequence reads TGTGCCATCAGTGCGACACTAGCGGGGACCCCTTTGGATACGCAGTATTTT. This encodes CAISATLAGTPLDTQYF.